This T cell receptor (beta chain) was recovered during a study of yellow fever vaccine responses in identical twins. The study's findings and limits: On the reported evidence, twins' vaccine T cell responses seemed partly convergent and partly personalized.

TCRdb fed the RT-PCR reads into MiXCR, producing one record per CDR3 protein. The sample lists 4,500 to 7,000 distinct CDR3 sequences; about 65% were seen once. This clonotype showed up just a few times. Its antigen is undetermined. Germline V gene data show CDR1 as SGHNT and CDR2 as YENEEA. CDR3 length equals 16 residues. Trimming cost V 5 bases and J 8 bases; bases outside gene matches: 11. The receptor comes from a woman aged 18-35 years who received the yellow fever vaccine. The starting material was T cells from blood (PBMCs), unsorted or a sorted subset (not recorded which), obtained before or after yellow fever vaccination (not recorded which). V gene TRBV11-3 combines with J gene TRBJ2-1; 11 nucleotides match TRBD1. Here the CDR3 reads CASSPRGQGVIDEQFF. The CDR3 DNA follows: TGTGCCAGCAGCCCGCGGGGACAGGGGGTTATCGATGAGCAGTTCTTC.